The TCR beta chain under discussion was sequenced for a study of tumor-infiltrating lymphocytes in glioblastoma multiforme. Notes on this clonotype: Antigen specificity is unknown.

Trimming took 1 base from V and 5 from J; bases not matched to a gene: 12. Germline CDR1 reads DFQATT; CDR2 reads SNEGSKA (reference sequence). The length of the CDR3 is 16 residues. Study-level points and caveats: Unequal TCR RNA per T cell might skew measured clone sizes. T cells were not sorted into functional subsets.

TCR beta libraries were built from RNA through three nested multiplex PCR rounds using modified ARM-PCR. TCRB-specific cDNA synthesis used 0.5 to 0.65 ug of total RNA. TCRdb redid the calling of the multiplex PCR reads with MiXCR, one entry per CDR3 protein. The sample holds roughly 13,000 distinct CDR3 sequences, around 60% seen once. The receptor's source is a male donor with glioblastoma. The chain has TRBV20-1 and TRBJ2-5; 8 nucleotides agree with TRBD1. Material for sequencing was brain tumor tissue. CDR3 residues: CSARGTCGTGRETQYF. CDR3 in DNA: TGCAGTGCTAGAGGGACTTGCGGGACAGGAAGGGAGACCCAGTACTTC.